This entry lists 19 T cell receptor beta chains sequenced from one sample in a study of T cell changes during pregnancy in multiple sclerosis. Data came from immunoSEQ multiplex PCR; TCRdb stores just in-frame clones and leaves some out. This sample carries roughly 60,000 clones, 80% to 95% of them seen once, and the ten largest clones take more than 2%. Sequences were derived from peripheral blood, sampled in the second trimester of pregnancy. The receptors stem from a female donor in good health, enrolled as a control in a pregnancy study.

This chain's CDR3 is CSVVGTFLDTQYF. Written as DNA, the CDR3 is TGCAGCGTTGTTGGGACTTTCCTAGATACGCAGTATTTT. V and J are TRBV29-1 and TRBJ2-3, with a possible D match to TRBD2 (6 bases). CDR1 and CDR2 (germline): SQVTM, ANQGSEA. Between the trimmed V and J ends, which lost 4 bases and 5 bases, there was a span of 13 bases. The CDR3 is made up of 13 amino acids.

V gene TRBV9 combines with J gene TRBJ1-1; D perhaps matches TRBD1 (6 bases). Germline assignment: CDR1 SGDLS and CDR2 YYNGEE. The CDR3 spans 16 residues. V lost 4 bases and J 10 bases, leaving 26 bases between the germline ends. CDR3 sequence (DNA): TGTGCCAGCAGCCTCTCGGGGGATGGGGGCGGGGGGGGAGCTTTCTTT. This gives the protein CASSLSGDGGGGGAFF.

This rearrangement joins TRBV13 to TRBJ1-4; 7 bases fit TRBD1. This CDR3 has 13 amino acids. The V segment lost 8 bases and the J segment 7 bases; nucleotides outside the gene matches: 7. Looked up from germline, CDR1 is PRHDT and CDR2 is FYEKMQ (reference sequence). The chain's CDR3 is CASGRQGLEKLFF. The CDR3 DNA reads TGTGCCAGCGGACGACAGGGACTTGAAAAACTGTTTTTT.

The chain couples TRBV14 to TRBJ2-2; 12 nucleotides line up with TRBD1. The J segment lost 3 bases and the V segment lost 3 bases, leaving 2 bases of the junction unmatched. This CDR3 contains 16 residues. Germline CDR1 reads SGHDN; CDR2 reads FVKESK. For the CDR3, the DNA is TGTGCCAGCAGCCAGGGACAGGGGGCTGACACCGGGGAGCTGTTTTTT. Its translation: CASSQGQGADTGELFF.

Only a few counts were recorded for this clone. The V and J genes are TRBV10-2 and TRBJ1-2; D is ambiguous. CDR3 length: 14 amino acids. In germline, CDR1 is WSHSY, CDR2 SAAADI. Trimming stripped 0 bases from V and 4 bases from J, with 9 bases between. In DNA form, the CDR3 reads TGCGCCAGCAGTGAGTCGCAGGTCTCCTATGGCTACACCTTC. It translates to CASSESQVSYGYTF.

The chain is built from TRBV5-6 and TRBJ2-7, with D perhaps matching TRBD2 (6 bases). The CDR3 is 15 residues long. Germline V lookup: CDR1 SGHDT, CDR2 YYEEEE. V was trimmed by 6 bases and J by 7 bases, leaving 23 bases between them. CDR3 sequence (DNA): TGTGCCAGCAAGCACGGGTTGGGGGGTAGCTTGGAGCAGTACTTC. Protein product: CASKHGLGGSLEQYF. The variable domain in full, completed from reference TRBV5-6 and TRBJ2-7, reads DAGVTQSPTHLIKTRGQQVTLRCSPKSGHDTVSWYQQALGQGPQFIFQYYEEEERQRGNFPDRFSGHQFPNYSSELNVNALLLGDSALYLCASKHGLGGSLEQYFGPGTRLTVT.

The V call is TRBV25-1, the J call TRBJ2-5; 7 nucleotides align to TRBD1. CDR3 size: 15 residues. Germline V gene data show CDR1 as MGHDK and CDR2 as SYGVNS. With 7 bases clipped from V and 2 bases from J, the junction kept 10 bases outside the gene matches. The CDR3 is CASTPKTGRQETQYF. As DNA, the CDR3 is TGTGCCAGCACACCGAAGACAGGGCGGCAAGAGACCCAGTACTTC.

The chain carries TRBV6-4 and TRBJ1-1; D is ambiguous. There are 13 residues in the CDR3. Trimming left V 0 bases short and J 5 bases short, with 7 bases between. Germline CDR1 and CDR2: MRHNA and SNTAGT. The CDR3 is CASSDSTHTEAFF. For the CDR3, the DNA is TGTGCCAGCAGTGACTCGACTCATACTGAAGCTTTCTTT.

This rearrangement joins TRBV4-1 to TRBJ2-1; 8 bases match TRBD1. The CDR3 spans 15 residues. Unmatched junction bases numbered 9, after V lost 0 bases and J lost 11 bases. Per germline, CDR1 MGHRA and CDR2 YSYEKL. CDR3 region: CASSQDRGPLGQQFF. CDR3 nucleotide sequence: TGCGCCAGCAGCCAAGACAGGGGGCCCCTTGGTCAGCAGTTCTTC.

The genes are TRBV7-2 and TRBJ1-5; D is possibly TRBD1 (5 bases). The germline V and J ends were trimmed by 6 bases and 4 bases, with 16 bases remaining between them. CDR3 length equals 15 residues. Germline V gives CDR1 SGHTA, CDR2 FQGNSA. Here the CDR3 DNA reads TGTGCCAGCAGGTATTCAGGGCTAGGGAATCAGCCCCAGCATTTT. Translation: CASRYSGLGNQPQHF.

The chain has TRBV7-2 and TRBJ2-7; TRBD2 agrees at 8 bases. This CDR3 region has 15 residues. Germline V gene lookup returns CDR1 SGHTA and CDR2 FQGNSA. With 2 bases clipped from V and 2 bases from J, the junction kept 5 bases outside the gene matches. Here the CDR3 reads CASSLRTSRPYEQYF. Here the CDR3 DNA reads TGTGCCAGCAGCTTAAGGACTAGCCGCCCCTACGAGCAGTACTTC.

The rearrangement links TRBV28 to TRBJ1-1; D ambiguous. The ends were cut back, 5 bases at V and 0 bases at J, with 10 bases in the middle. Germline CDR1 reads MDHEN; CDR2 reads SYDVKM. The CDR3 is made up of 14 amino acids. The CDR3 here is CASSLTVLNTEAFF. The CDR3 region has the DNA TGTGCCAGCAGTCTTACAGTCCTGAACACTGAAGCTTTCTTT.

The genes are TRBV11-2 and TRBJ2-1, with D maybe TRBD2 (6 bases). V was shortened by 5 bases and J by 4 bases, with 15 bases between the two germline ends. There are 15 residues in the CDR3. In germline, CDR1 is SGHAT, CDR2 FQNNGV. CDR3: CASSPGSGQYNEQFF. The CDR3 DNA is TGTGCCAGCAGCCCGGGGAGCGGGCAATACAATGAGCAGTTCTTC.

This chain uses TRBV2 with TRBJ2-5; 8 bases align to TRBD1. Germline lookup yields CDR1 SNHLY and CDR2 FYNNEI. CDR3 length equals 15 residues. The trim removed 8 bases at V and 7 bases at J, leaving 15 bases unmatched. CDR3: CASAQGEGFGGTQYF. The DNA for the CDR3 is TGTGCCAGCGCACAGGGGGAAGGCTTTGGTGGGACCCAGTACTTC.

CDR3 amino acids: CASSTRSGGGAGELFF. For the CDR3, the DNA is TGTGCCAGCAGCACCCGGTCAGGGGGCGGTGCCGGGGAGCTGTTTTTT. The chain joins TRBV9 to TRBJ2-2; 8 nucleotides agree with TRBD1. The V segment lost 4 bases and the J segment 6 bases; nucleotides outside the gene matches: 11. The germline CDR1 and CDR2 sequences are SGDLS and YYNGEE. The CDR3 sequence is 16 residues long.

The chain recombines TRBV15 with TRBJ2-3; 7 bases agree with TRBD2. Germline V gene lookup returns CDR1 LNHNV and CDR2 YYDKDF (reference sequence). The CDR3 runs to 18 residues. Trimming took 0 bases from V and 0 from J; bases not matched to a gene: 9. CDR3 sequence (DNA): TGTGCCACCAGCAGAGACACGACACTAGCGCCTAGCACAGATACGCAGTATTTT. Its protein product is CATSRDTTLAPSTDTQYF.

As to this clone: In the same sample, other DNA sequences code for this CDR3. This chain joins TRBV4-1 and TRBJ2-7; TRBD2 aligns across 9 bases. This CDR3 has 18 amino acids. J gave up 6 bases and V 4 bases, and 19 bases lay outside the gene matches. In germline, CDR1 is MGHRA, CDR2 YSYEKL. This CDR3 is CASSRGWLAGAGGSEQYF. The DNA for the CDR3 is TGCGCCAGCAGCCGGGGTTGGTTAGCGGGAGCCGGCGGGAGCGAGCAGTACTTC.

This clone appeared a single time. The chain recombines TRBV28 with TRBJ2-3; TRBD2 agrees at 8 bases. In germline, CDR1 is MDHEN, CDR2 SYDVKM. With 4 bases clipped from V and 0 bases from J, the junction kept 6 bases outside the gene matches. The CDR3 is 16 residues long. CDR3 in amino acids: CASSSLADPSTDTQYF. In nucleotides, the CDR3 is TGTGCCAGCAGTTCACTAGCGGATCCTAGCACAGATACGCAGTATTTT.

The chain carries TRBV4-2 and TRBJ2-2; 11 bases line up with TRBD2. The CDR3 extends over 19 amino acids. Germline V gene data show CDR1 as LGHNA and CDR2 as YNFKEQ. Trimming removed 3 bases from V and 0 bases from J; junction bases left unmatched: 9. The CDR3 bases are TGTGCCAGCAGCCAGGTAGCGGGAGGGACCCCCTCGAACACCGGGGAGCTGTTTTTT. It encodes CASSQVAGGTPSNTGELFF.